This TCR beta chain is from a study of cytomegalovirus exposure and HLA in healthy donors. This CDR3 region has 15 residues. V dropped 10 bases and J dropped 2 bases, with 17 bases sitting between them. The germline V gene has CDR1 LNHDA and CDR2 SQIVND (reference sequence). The study ran its PCR with 60 Vbeta and 13 Jbeta primers. Profiled with immunoSEQ multiplex PCR; TCRdb holds only in-frame clones, not every one. Among roughly 140,000 clones, roughly 83% were seen once, and the ten largest hold 3.5%. This chain links TRBV19 with TRBJ2-2, with D perhaps TRBD1 (6 bases). This TCR was sampled from a human donor in good health. Sequenced: PBMCs. For the CDR3, the DNA is TGTGCCACCACAAGGCGGACAGATAACACCGGGGAGCTGTTTTTT. As protein: CATTRRTDNTGELFF.